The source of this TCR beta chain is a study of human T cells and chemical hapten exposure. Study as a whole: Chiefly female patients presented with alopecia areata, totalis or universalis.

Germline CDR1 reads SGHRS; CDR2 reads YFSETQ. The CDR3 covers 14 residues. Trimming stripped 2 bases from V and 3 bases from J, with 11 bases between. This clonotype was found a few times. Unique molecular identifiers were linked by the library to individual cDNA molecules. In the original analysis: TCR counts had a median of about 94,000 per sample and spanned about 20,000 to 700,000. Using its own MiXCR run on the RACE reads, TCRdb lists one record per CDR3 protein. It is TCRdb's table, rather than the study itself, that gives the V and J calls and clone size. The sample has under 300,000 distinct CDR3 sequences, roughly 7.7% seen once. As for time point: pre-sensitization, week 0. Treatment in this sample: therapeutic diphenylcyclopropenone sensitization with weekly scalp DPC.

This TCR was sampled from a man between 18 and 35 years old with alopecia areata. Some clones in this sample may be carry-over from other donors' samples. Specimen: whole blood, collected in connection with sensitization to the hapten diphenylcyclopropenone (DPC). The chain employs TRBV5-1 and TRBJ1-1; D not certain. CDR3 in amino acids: CASSLVSWDTEAFF. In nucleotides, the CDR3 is TGCGCCAGCAGCTTAGTGTCGTGGGACACTGAAGCTTTCTTT.